This TCR beta chain was sequenced during a study of OX40 agonist ivuxolimab in advanced cancers. The ends were cut back, 0 bases at V and 6 bases at J, with 14 bases in the middle. The CDR3 runs to 15 residues. Germline CDR1 reads MNHNS; CDR2 reads SASEGT. Produced via immunoSEQ multiplex PCR; TCRdb's table is partial and in-frame only. The repertoire holds 20,000 to 25,000 clones, with 84% as singletons. The V call is TRBV6-1, the J call TRBJ1-1, with D possibly matching TRBD1 (5 bases). The material sequenced was CD4+ or CD8+ T cells sorted from blood, taken in a trial of the OX40 agonist ivuxolimab. The sequence derives from an adult with an advanced solid tumor such as melanoma, head and neck, liver or kidney cancer. DNA for the CDR3: TGTGCCAGCAGTGAAGCCCGGACGGGGACCGCTGAAGCTTTCTTT. The encoded protein is CASSEARTGTAEAFF.